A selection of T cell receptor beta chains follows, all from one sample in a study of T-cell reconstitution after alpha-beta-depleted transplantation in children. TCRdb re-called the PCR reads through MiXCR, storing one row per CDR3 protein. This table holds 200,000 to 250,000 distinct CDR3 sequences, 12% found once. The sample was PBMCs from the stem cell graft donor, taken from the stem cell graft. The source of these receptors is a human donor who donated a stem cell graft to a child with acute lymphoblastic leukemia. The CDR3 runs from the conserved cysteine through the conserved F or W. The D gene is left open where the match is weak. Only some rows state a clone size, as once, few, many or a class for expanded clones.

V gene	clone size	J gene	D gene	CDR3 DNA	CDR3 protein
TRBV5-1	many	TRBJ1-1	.	TGCGCCAGCAGCTTAGCGGGGGGCCCCATGAACACTGAAGCTTTCTTT	CASSLAGGPMNTEAFF
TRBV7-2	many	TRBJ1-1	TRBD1	TGTGCCAGCAGCTGGGACAGAAACACTGAAGCTTTCTTT	CASSWDRNTEAFF
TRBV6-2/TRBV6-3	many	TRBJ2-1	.	TGTGCCAGCGGGGCCAGGAGCTCCTACAATGAGCAGTTCTTC	CASGARSSYNEQFF
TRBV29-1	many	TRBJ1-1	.	TGCAGCGTCTCGGCAGGGAACACTGAAGCTTTCTTT	CSVSAGNTEAFF
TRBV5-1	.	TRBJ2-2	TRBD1	TGCGCCAGCACTTTCGGGGACAGATCCGGGGAGCTGTTTTTT	CASTFGDRSGELFF
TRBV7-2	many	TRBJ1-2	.	TGTGCCAGCAGCTCCACCCCCAGGGGAGGCTACACCTTC	CASSSTPRGGYTF
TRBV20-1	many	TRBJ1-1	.	TGCAGTGCTAGAGATGGGGGGGTGAACACTGAAGCTTTCTTT	CSARDGGVNTEAFF
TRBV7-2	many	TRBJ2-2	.	TGTGCCAGCAGCTCTTTACAAACCGGGGAGCTGTTTTTT	CASSSLQTGELFF
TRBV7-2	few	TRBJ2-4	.	TGTGCCAGCAGCTCGGACGGACTAGCCAAAAACATTCAGTACTTC	CASSSDGLAKNIQYF
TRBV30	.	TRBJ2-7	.	TGTGCCTGGAGTTGGACAGACAACATCTACGAGCAGTACTTC	CAWSWTDNIYEQYF
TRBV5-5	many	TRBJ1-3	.	TGTGCCAGCAGCTTGATCGTGACGCCATCGACCGGGGACACCATATATTTT	CASSLIVTPSTGDTIYF
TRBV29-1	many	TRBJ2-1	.	TGCAGCGTTGTGATATACGAGGGGAGTTCCTACAATGAGCAGTTCTTC	CSVVIYEGSSYNEQFF
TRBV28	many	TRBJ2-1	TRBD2	TGTGCCAGCAGTTTAAGGGGACTAAACTCCTACAATGAGCAGTTCTTC	CASSLRGLNSYNEQFF
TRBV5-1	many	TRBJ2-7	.	TGCGCCAGCAGCTTCTCGGACCAGGGCGAGCAGTACTTC	CASSFSDQGEQYF
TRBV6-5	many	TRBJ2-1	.	TGTGCCAGCAGTTACTCGCGGGGAAGGAGTGAGCAGTTCTTC	CASSYSRGRSEQFF